This T cell receptor (beta chain) was observed in a study of blood T cell repertoires in COVID-19. Study overall: Sources were T cells, B-cell-depleted T cells, or PBMCs; the material itself was cDNA or gDNA.

From germline, CDR1 is LGHDT and CDR2 YNNKEL (reference sequence). CDR3 size: 14 residues. The germline V and J ends were trimmed by 4 bases and 3 bases, with 7 bases remaining between them. Original methodology: Counts of nucleated cells, estimated from reference gene primer amplification, were obtained. The method was immunoSEQ multiplex PCR; TCRdb's version includes in-frame clones alone and lacks a portion of them. V and J calls and clone size are copied from that table; D and trimming were computed from the DNA. Of 45,000 to 60,000 clones listed, 90% are singletons. This receptor was taken from a man aged 45 to 65 with acute or convalescent COVID-19. J is TRBJ2-6 and V is TRBV3-1 (or the pseudogene TRBV3-2); no firm D call. The sequenced sample consisted of peripheral blood. Here the CDR3 DNA reads TGTGCCAGCAGCCCATCGGGTGGGGCCAACGTCCTGACTTTC. Amino acid sequence: CASSPSGGANVLTF.